The subject of this entry is one T cell receptor (beta chain). Its cognate antigen is unknown. This entry comes from a study of T cell repertoires in cytomegalovirus infection. TCRdb re-derived calls from the reads in MiXCR, one entry per CDR3 protein. The table lists some 220,000 distinct CDR3 sequences, about 38% of them singletons, with around 60% in the top ten. The receptor's source is a human donor in good health (CMV status not recorded). Some clones in this sample may be carry-over from other donors' samples. This sample comprised CD8+ T cells from cultured PBMCs, obtained from culture after CMV antigen stimulation.

The DNA of the CDR3 is TGTGCCAGCAGTTTATCGGCAGGGGTTCAGCCCCAGCATTTT. This encodes CASSLSAGVQPQHF. This chain connects TRBV27 to TRBJ1-5, with D perhaps TRBD1 (6 bases). This CDR3 spans 14 amino acids. CDR1 is MNHEY, CDR2 SMNVEV, per germline (reference sequence). Trimming took 0 bases from V and 6 from J, leaving 9 bases between them.